This TCR beta chain was sequenced in a study of blood T cell repertoires in COVID-19. Study background: Researchers got acute and convalescent COVID-19 samples from the United States, Italy and Spain. T cells, B-cell-depleted T cells, or PBMCs supplied cDNA or gDNA.

During active infection, Seattle patients enrolled and were then monitored through disease. Methods used by the authors: Estimated nucleated cell counts came from reference gene primer amplification. TCRdb keeps only in-frame clones here, not all; method: immunoSEQ multiplex PCR. The V and J calls and clone size come from that table; D and trimming were worked out from the DNA. The sample shows 230,000 or so clones, around 90% of them seen only once. This TCR was recovered from an older woman with COVID-19, enrolled during active disease. Sequencing used peripheral blood.

The CDR3 reads CASSLRDRGGYNEQFF. The CDR3, as DNA: TGTGCCAGCAGCCTTAGGGACAGGGGAGGGTACAATGAGCAGTTCTTC. This chain joins TRBV6-2 or TRBV6-3 and TRBJ2-1; 10 bases align to TRBD1. CDR1 and CDR2 (germline): MNHEY, SVGEGT. The CDR3 totals 16 residues. V shed 6 bases and J 4 bases; nucleotides not matched to a gene: 9.